The rows below give T cell receptor beta chains drawn from one sample of a study of shared clonotypes between healthy human individuals. Repertoires were generated with immunoSEQ multiplex PCR, while TCRdb's copy carries only in-frame clones and drops some. This sample has under 850,000 clones; 80% to 95% occur once, and the top ten carry around 24%. The sequenced sample was naive CD8+ T cells sorted from blood. These receptors originate from a man in his thirties or forties in good health. Both conserved end residues are part of each CDR3. The order of the fields is V gene, D gene, clone size, J gene, CDR3 length, CDR3 protein, CDR3 DNA. The D gene is left open where the match is weak. Clone sizes are given selectively: once, few, many, or a class where the clone is expanded.

v_gene: TRBV10-2; d_gene: TRBD1; abundance: -; j_gene: TRBJ2-7; len: 12; CDR3aa: CATGTDLGEQYF; CDR3nt: TGCGCCACCGGGACAGACCTAGGTGAGCAGTACTTC
v_gene: TRBV19; d_gene: -; abundance: once; j_gene: TRBJ2-7; len: 14; CDR3aa: CASSIRDGAYEQYF; CDR3nt: TGTGCCAGTAGTATCCGGGACGGTGCCTACGAGCAGTACTTC
v_gene: TRBV4-1; d_gene: TRBD1; abundance: -; j_gene: TRBJ2-7; len: 14; CDR3aa: CASSQGQGSYEQYF; CDR3nt: TGCGCCAGCAGCCAAGGACAGGGATCCTACGAGCAGTACTTC
v_gene: TRBV7-9; d_gene: -; abundance: -; j_gene: TRBJ2-1; len: 14; CDR3aa: CASSLEGKILEQFF; CDR3nt: TGTGCCAGCAGCTTGGAAGGGAAAATTCTTGAGCAGTTCTTC
v_gene: TRBV14; d_gene: -; abundance: -; j_gene: TRBJ1-1; len: 19; CDR3aa: CASSQDLGDKLSMNTEAFF; CDR3nt: TGTGCCAGCAGCCAAGATCTGGGGGACAAGCTTTCAATGAACACTGAAGCTTTCTTT
v_gene: TRBV7-9; d_gene: TRBD1; abundance: -; j_gene: TRBJ2-1; len: 16; CDR3aa: CASSAPPGTVENEQFF; CDR3nt: TGTGCCAGCAGCGCCCCTCCCGGGACAGTTGAAAATGAGCAGTTCTTC
v_gene: TRBV29-1; d_gene: -; abundance: -; j_gene: TRBJ2-5; len: 12; CDR3aa: CSVRGLQETQYF; CDR3nt: TGCAGCGTTCGGGGACTTCAAGAGACCCAGTACTTC
v_gene: TRBV11-2; d_gene: TRBD1; abundance: once; j_gene: TRBJ2-7; len: 15; CDR3aa: CASSLGHRGYYEQYF; CDR3nt: TGTGCCAGCAGCTTAGGGCACAGGGGGTACTACGAGCAGTACTTC
v_gene: TRBV7-9; d_gene: TRBD2; abundance: -; j_gene: TRBJ2-3; len: 17; CDR3aa: CASSRGTSGRWTDTQYF; CDR3nt: TGTGCCAGCAGCAGGGGGACTAGCGGGAGGTGGACAGATACGCAGTATTTT
v_gene: TRBV13; d_gene: -; abundance: -; j_gene: TRBJ2-7; len: 14; CDR3aa: CASSLGLSTYEQYF; CDR3nt: TGTGCCAGCAGCTTAGGTCTAAGCACCTACGAGCAGTACTTC
v_gene: TRBV5-6; d_gene: -; abundance: -; j_gene: TRBJ2-1; len: 12; CDR3aa: CASSRLVNEQFF; CDR3nt: TGTGCCAGCAGCCGCCTCGTCAATGAGCAGTTCTTC
v_gene: TRBV11-2; d_gene: TRBD2; abundance: -; j_gene: TRBJ2-7; len: 18; CDR3aa: CASSLGGTSGRASPEQYF; CDR3nt: TGTGCCAGCAGCTTAGGTGGGACTAGCGGGAGGGCCTCCCCCGAGCAGTACTTC
v_gene: TRBV6-5; d_gene: -; abundance: -; j_gene: TRBJ2-7; len: 15; CDR3aa: CASSYSPLPSYEQYF; CDR3nt: TGTGCCAGCAGTTACTCTCCCCTCCCCTCCTACGAGCAGTACTTC
v_gene: TRBV29-1; d_gene: TRBD1; abundance: -; j_gene: TRBJ2-7; len: 17; CDR3aa: CSVKSARTGTDRYEQYF; CDR3nt: TGCAGCGTGAAATCCGCCCGGACAGGCACTGATCGCTACGAGCAGTACTTC
v_gene: TRBV13; d_gene: -; abundance: -; j_gene: TRBJ2-1; len: 15; CDR3aa: CASSPGIALGDEQFF; CDR3nt: TGTGCCAGCAGCCCCGGAATAGCGTTGGGGGATGAGCAGTTCTTC
v_gene: TRBV4-2; d_gene: TRBD1; abundance: -; j_gene: TRBJ1-1; len: 14; CDR3aa: CASRIARDRGWSFF; CDR3nt: TGTGCCAGCAGGATAGCCCGGGACAGGGGATGGTCTTTCTTT
v_gene: TRBV30; d_gene: -; abundance: once; j_gene: TRBJ2-7; len: 13; CDR3aa: CAWSLRASDEQYF; CDR3nt: TGTGCCTGGAGCCTCAGGGCCTCGGACGAGCAGTACTTC
v_gene: TRBV21-1; d_gene: -; abundance: few; j_gene: TRBJ2-1; len: 14; CDR3aa: CASSTGSSYNEQFF; CDR3nt: TGTGCCAGCAGCACAGGTAGCTCCTACAATGAGCAGTTCTTC
v_gene: TRBV27; d_gene: -; abundance: -; j_gene: TRBJ2-1; len: 15; CDR3aa: CASSLGGRGRVEQFF; CDR3nt: TGTGCCAGCAGTTTAGGGGGGAGAGGGCGGGTTGAGCAGTTCTTC
v_gene: TRBV5-1; d_gene: TRBD1; abundance: -; j_gene: TRBJ2-7; len: 14; CDR3aa: CASSQRQGSYEQYF; CDR3nt: TGCGCCAGCAGCCAGCGACAGGGCTCCTACGAGCAGTACTTC